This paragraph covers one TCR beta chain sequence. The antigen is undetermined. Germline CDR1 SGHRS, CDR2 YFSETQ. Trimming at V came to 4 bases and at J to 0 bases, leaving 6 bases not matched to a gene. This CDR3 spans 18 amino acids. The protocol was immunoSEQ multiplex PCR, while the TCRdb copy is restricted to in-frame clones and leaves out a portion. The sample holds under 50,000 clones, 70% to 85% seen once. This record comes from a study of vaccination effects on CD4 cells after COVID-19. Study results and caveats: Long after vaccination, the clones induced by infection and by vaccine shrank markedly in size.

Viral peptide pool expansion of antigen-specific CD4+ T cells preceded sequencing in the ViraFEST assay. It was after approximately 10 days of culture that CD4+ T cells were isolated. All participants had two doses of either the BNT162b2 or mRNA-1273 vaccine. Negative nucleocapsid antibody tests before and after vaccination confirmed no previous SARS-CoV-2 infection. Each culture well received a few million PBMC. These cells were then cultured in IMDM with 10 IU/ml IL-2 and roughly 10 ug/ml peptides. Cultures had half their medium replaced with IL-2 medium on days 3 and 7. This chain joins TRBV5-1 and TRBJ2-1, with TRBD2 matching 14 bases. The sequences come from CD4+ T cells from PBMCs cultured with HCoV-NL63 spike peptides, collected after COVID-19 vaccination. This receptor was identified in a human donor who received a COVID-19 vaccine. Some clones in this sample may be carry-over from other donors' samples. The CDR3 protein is CASSKGLAGVTSYNEQFF. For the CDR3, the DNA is TGCGCCAGCAGCAAGGGACTAGCGGGGGTCACCTCCTACAATGAGCAGTTCTTC. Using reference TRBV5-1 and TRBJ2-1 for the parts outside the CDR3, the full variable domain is KAGVTQTPRYLIKTRGQQVTLSCSPISGHRSVSWYQQTPGQGLQFLFEYFSETQRNKGNFPGRFSGRQFSNSRSEMNVSTLELGDSALYLCASSKGLAGVTSYNEQFFGPGTRLTVL.